This T cell receptor (beta chain) was obtained from a study of control samples from healthy donors and cancer patients. Profiling relied on immunoSEQ multiplex PCR, and the TCRdb table lists in-frame clones only, not all of them. The sample contains almost 95,000 clones, less than 95% of which appear only once. This clone showed up just once. The CDR3 totals 15 residues. In germline, CDR1 is WSHSY, CDR2 SAAADI. V was pared by 2 bases and J by 1 base, with 9 bases between. The chain has TRBV10-2 and TRBJ1-5; D is uncertain. The specimen was blood. The TCR comes from a woman under 30 in good health. In DNA, the CDR3 is TGCGCCAGCAGTGAGAGAGTCGGCAGCAATCAGCCCCAGCATTTT. Its protein product is CASSERVGSNQPQHF.